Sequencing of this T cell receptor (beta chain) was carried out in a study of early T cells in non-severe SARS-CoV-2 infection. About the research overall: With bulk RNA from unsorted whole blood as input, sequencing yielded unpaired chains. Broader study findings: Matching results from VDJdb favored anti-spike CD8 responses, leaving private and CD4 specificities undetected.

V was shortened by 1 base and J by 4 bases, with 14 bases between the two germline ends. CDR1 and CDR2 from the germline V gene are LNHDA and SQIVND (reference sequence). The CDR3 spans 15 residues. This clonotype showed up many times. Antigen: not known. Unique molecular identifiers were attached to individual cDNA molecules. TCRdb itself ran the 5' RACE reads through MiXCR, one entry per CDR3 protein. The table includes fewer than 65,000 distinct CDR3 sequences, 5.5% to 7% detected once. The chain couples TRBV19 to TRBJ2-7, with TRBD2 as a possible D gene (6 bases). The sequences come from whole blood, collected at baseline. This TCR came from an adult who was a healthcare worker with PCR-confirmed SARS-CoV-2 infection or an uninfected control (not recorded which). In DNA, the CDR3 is TGTGCCAGTAGTATAGCAACGGGAGTCGAATACGAGCAGTACTTC. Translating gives CASSIATGVEYEQYF. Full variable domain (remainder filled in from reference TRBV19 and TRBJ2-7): DGGITQSPKYLFRKEGQNVTLSCEQNLNHDAMYWYRQDPGQGLRLIYYSQIVNDFQKGDIAEGYSVSREKKESFPLTVTSAQKNPTAFYLCASSIATGVEYEQYFGPGTRLTVT.